This entry features one T cell receptor beta chain sequence. The junction and the germline gene differ at one end; a read error may be behind it. These data come from a study of CD4 and CD8 cells across lung adenocarcinoma regions. TCRdb used MiXCR to reprocess the PCR reads, holding one entry per CDR3 protein. The sample records about 8,400 distinct CDR3 sequences, around 58% being singletons. The length of the CDR3 is 14 residues. Germline CDR1 is ENHRY and CDR2 is SYGVKD. The chain is built from TRBV10-3 and TRBJ2-5; 9 bases fit TRBD2. The sample taken for sequencing was CD4+ T cells from the center of a lung tumor. This sequence originates from a female donor with lung adenocarcinoma. The CD4 and CD8 labels of this study may be unreliable. The CDR3 spells CAGRGGGDTETQYF. In DNA form, the CDR3 reads TGTGCGGGCCGCGGGGGGGGGGACACAGAGACCCAGTATTTC.